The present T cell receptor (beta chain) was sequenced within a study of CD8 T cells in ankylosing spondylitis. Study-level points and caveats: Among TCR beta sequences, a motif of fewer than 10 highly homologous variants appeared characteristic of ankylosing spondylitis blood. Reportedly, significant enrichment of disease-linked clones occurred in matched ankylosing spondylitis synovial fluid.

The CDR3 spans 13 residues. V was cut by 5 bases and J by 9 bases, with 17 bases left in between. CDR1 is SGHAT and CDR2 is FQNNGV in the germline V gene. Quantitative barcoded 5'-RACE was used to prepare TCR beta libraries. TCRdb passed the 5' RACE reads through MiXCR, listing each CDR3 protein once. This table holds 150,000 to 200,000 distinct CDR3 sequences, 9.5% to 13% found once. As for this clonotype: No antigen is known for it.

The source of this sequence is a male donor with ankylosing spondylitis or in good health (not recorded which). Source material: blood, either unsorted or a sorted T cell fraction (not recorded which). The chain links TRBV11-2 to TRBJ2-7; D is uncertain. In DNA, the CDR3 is TGTGCCAGCAGCATCCGGACCGCAGCCAGGCAGTACTTC. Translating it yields CASSIRTAARQYF.